The 6 T cell receptor beta chains presented below share a single source sample, sequenced in a study of graft-versus-host responses after intestinal transplantation listed by TCRdb under 2021. Dithiothreitol, EDTA incubations and collagenase D digestion were used to isolate intraepithelial and lamina propria lymphocytes from graft specimens. The library relied on the immunoSEQ multiplex PCR assay. TCRdb stores this immuneACCESS table with in-frame sequences only. Part of the clones is absent; in the studies checked, under half of the shortfall reflects unresolved V genes, and no reason is known for the rest. The table for this sample lists 15,000 or so clones; roughly 82% of them were counted only once. The ten largest clones capture 3.9% of the sample. This material consisted of ileum tissue, taken approximately 26 days after intestinal transplant. The receptors originated from a human patient who received an intestinal transplant, so some T cells may come from the graft donor.

This clone has only one observation. The V call is TRBV9, the J call TRBJ2-5, with TRBD2 identical over 13 bases. From germline, CDR1 is SGDLS and CDR2 YYNGEE. The CDR3 loop spans 16 amino acids. The V and J ends lost 3 bases and 5 bases, in that order; junction bases with no gene match: 7. This CDR3 reads CASSGTSGGAGETQYF. The CDR3 DNA reads TGTGCCAGCAGCGGAACTAGCGGGGGGGCAGGGGAGACCCAGTACTTC.

The chain carries TRBV7-6 and TRBJ2-3; perhaps TRBD2 as D (6 bases). CDR3 size: 17 residues. The V gene lost 5 bases and the J gene lost 1 base, with 19 bases spanning the gap. The germline V gene encodes CDR1 SGHVS and CDR2 FNYEAQ. CDR3 sequence (DNA): TGTGCCAGCAGCGGGGGGATTATTCCGGGGGGCACAGATACGCAGTATTTT. It translates to CASSGGIIPGGTDTQYF.

The table lists this clone with a few counts. The chain is built from TRBV5-4 and TRBJ1-1, with D perhaps TRBD1 (5 bases). This CDR3 is 12 amino acids long. V was pared by 2 bases and J by 5 bases, with 7 bases between. CDR1 and CDR2 from the germline V gene are SGHNT and YYREEE (reference sequence). The CDR3 protein is CASSFGGTEAFF. The CDR3 bases are TGTGCCAGCAGCTTCGGGGGAACTGAAGCTTTCTTT.

This clone was seen only once. This chain joins TRBV4-1 and TRBJ2-1, with 7 bases fitting TRBD1. Germline lookup yields CDR1 MGHRA and CDR2 YSYEKL. J was trimmed by 5 bases and V by 3 bases; bases with no gene match: 7. The CDR3 is 15 amino acids. CDR3 sequence (DNA): TGCGCCAGCAGCCATCCGGGACAGAGAGACAATGAGCAGTTCTTC. Protein sequence: CASSHPGQRDNEQFF.

The chain has TRBV7-6 and TRBJ2-2; the match to TRBD1 covers 8 bases. Losses at the gene ends were 1 base for V and 6 bases for J; bases not matched to a gene: 16. CDR3 length equals 19 residues. CDR1 and CDR2 from the germline V gene are SGHVS and FNYEAQ. The CDR3 sequence: CASSLVNVQGAPVAGELFF. The DNA of the CDR3 is TGTGCCAGCAGCTTAGTCAATGTTCAGGGGGCGCCGGTTGCCGGGGAGCTGTTTTTT.

The chain is built from TRBV18 and TRBJ2-7, with a possible D match to TRBD2 (6 bases). Trimming cost V 4 bases and J 5 bases, with 12 bases left between them. Germline V gene lookup returns CDR1 KGHSH and CDR2 LQKENI. The CDR3 is 13 residues long. The CDR3 here is CASSRTRRDEQYV. For the CDR3, the DNA is TGTGCCAGCTCACGGACCCGGAGGGACGAGCAGTACGTC.